Below are 16 T cell receptor beta chains sequenced from a single sample in a study of shared clonotypes between healthy human individuals. Data came from immunoSEQ multiplex PCR; TCRdb stores just in-frame clones and leaves some out. The data contain about 2.3 million clones, approximately 90% of them seen just once; the ten biggest clones take up 0.37%. Specimen: naive CD4+ T cells from PBMCs. Specified subset: CD45RA+ positively selected. Receptors originate from a man aged 18 to 30 in good health. Some clones in this sample may be carry-over from other donors' samples.

V and J are TRBV5-4 and TRBJ2-1, with D tentatively TRBD1 (8 bases). This CDR3 is 16 amino acids long. Trimming took off 5 bases at V and 4 bases at J, with 19 bases between the two ends. Germline loops: CDR1 SGHNT, CDR2 YYREEE (reference sequence). CDR3 amino acids: CASRDREGSSYNEQFF. CDR3 sequence (DNA): TGTGCCAGCAGGGACAGGGAGGGATCCTCTTACAATGAGCAGTTCTTC.

This clone was counted once. The chain couples TRBV18 to TRBJ2-2, with D possibly matching TRBD2 (5 bases). The CDR3 runs to 14 residues. V shed 6 bases and J shed 1 base, with 9 bases lying between them. Per the germline V gene, CDR1 is KGHSH and CDR2 is LQKENI. CDR3 in DNA: TGTGCCAGCTCTTGGACTCAGAACACCGGGGAGCTGTTTTTT. Translating it yields CASSWTQNTGELFF.

This rearrangement joins TRBV14 to TRBJ1-3; no definite D call. Germline CDR1 is SGHDN and CDR2 is FVKESK. The ends were cut back, 0 bases at V and 4 bases at J, with 10 bases in the middle. The CDR3 has 15 residues. This CDR3 is CASSQESWGGNTIYF. The CDR3 DNA is TGTGCCAGCAGCCAAGAGTCATGGGGAGGAAACACCATATATTTT.

This chain connects TRBV7-8 to TRBJ2-3; 13 bases align to TRBD2. The CDR3 extends over 21 amino acids. With V trimmed by 4 bases and J by 4 bases, 20 bases remained unmatched. Germline V gives CDR1 SGHVS, CDR2 FQNEAQ. The CDR3 DNA reads as TGTGCCAGCAGCTCACTTTATGAGGGTGGACTAGCGGGAGAATCAGCAGATACGCAGTATTTT. Its protein is CASSSLYEGGLAGESADTQYF.

V gene TRBV29-1 combines with J gene TRBJ2-7; 7 bases align to TRBD1. This CDR3 is built from 13 residues. Germline lookup yields CDR1 SQVTM and CDR2 ANQGSEA. V lost 7 bases, J lost 2 bases, and 8 bases stayed unmatched. The CDR3, as DNA: TGCAGCGCTTGGACAGGAAATACCTACGAGCAGTACTTC. This gives the protein CSAWTGNTYEQYF.

The chain carries TRBV7-8 and TRBJ1-1; D ambiguous. CDR1 and CDR2 (germline): SGHVS, FQNEAQ. The CDR3 loop spans 15 amino acids. V lost 5 bases, J lost 0 bases, and 13 bases lay in between. CDR3 protein: CASSLFTALNTEAFF. The DNA for the CDR3 is TGTGCCAGCAGCCTATTCACAGCTTTGAACACTGAAGCTTTCTTT.

The CDR3 coding sequence is TGTGCCTGGGGGGACAGGGGGCGAGAAAAACTGTTTTTT. Residues: CAWGDRGREKLFF. The chain carries TRBV30 and TRBJ1-4; 12 bases are a match to TRBD1. The germline V gene encodes CDR1 GTSNPN and CDR2 SVGIG (reference sequence). The J segment lost 8 bases and the V segment lost 5 bases, leaving 3 bases of the junction unmatched. The length of the CDR3 is 13 residues.

This clone was recorded a few times. The chain carries TRBV27 and TRBJ1-1; D not resolved. This CDR3 contains 14 residues. Germline CDR1 is MNHEY and CDR2 is SMNVEV (reference sequence). V was cut by 2 bases and J by 5 bases, with 12 bases left in between. The CDR3 nucleotides read TGTGCCAGCAGTTTACGACGGGAAGGAACTGAAGCTTTCTTT. It specifies CASSLRREGTEAFF.

In this sample, this clone turned up once. The genes are TRBV28 and TRBJ2-7; TRBD2 matches 7 bases. This CDR3 region has 13 residues. With 2 bases clipped from V and 7 bases from J, the junction kept 5 bases outside the gene matches. Germline V gives CDR1 MDHEN, CDR2 SYDVKM. CDR3 in amino acids: CASSLPPAGEQYF. CDR3 in DNA: TGTGCCAGCAGTTTACCCCCAGCGGGAGAGCAGTACTTC.

The chain uses TRBV7-9 and TRBJ1-1; weak D call: TRBD1 (6 bases). Germline CDR1 reads SEHNR; CDR2 reads FQNEAQ (reference sequence). V lost 3 bases and J lost 1, with 15 bases in between. The CDR3 has 16 residues. CDR3 in DNA: TGTGCCAGCAGCTTTCCCCAGGGAGGGGGGAACACTGAAGCTTTCTTT. The encoded protein is CASSFPQGGGNTEAFF.

V is TRBV28 and J is TRBJ2-1; perhaps TRBD2 as D (6 bases). Germline-derived CDR1 and CDR2 are MDHEN and SYDVKM. The CDR3 is 14 amino acids. Trimming removed 5 bases from V and 9 bases from J, with 17 bases in between. The CDR3 DNA reads as TGTGCCAGCAGTAAGCGACTAGGGTTCATTGAGCAGTTCTTC. Translated: CASSKRLGFIEQFF. The whole variable domain, remainder taken from reference TRBV28 and TRBJ2-1, is DVKVTQSSRYLVKRTGEKVFLECVQDMDHENMFWYRQDPGLGLRLIYFSYDVKMKEKGDIPEGYSVSREKKERFSLILESASTNQTSMYLCASSKRLGFIEQFFGPGTRLTVL.

The genes are TRBV5-4 and TRBJ2-1, with 9 bases that match TRBD1. Looked up from germline, CDR1 is SGHNT and CDR2 is YYREEE (reference sequence). J lost 10 bases, V lost 1 base, and 9 bases had no gene match. The CDR3 runs to 15 residues. CDR3 sequence reads: CASSLPGRQGVEQFF. CDR3 in DNA: TGTGCCAGCAGCTTGCCAGGCCGACAGGGGGTCGAGCAGTTCTTC. Full variable domain (remainder filled in from reference TRBV5-4 and TRBJ2-1): ETGVTQSPTHLIKTRGQQVTLRCSSQSGHNTVSWYQQALGQGPQFIFQYYREEENGRGNFPPRFSGLQFPNYSSELNVNALELDDSALYLCASSLPGRQGVEQFFGPGTRLTVL.

The chain couples TRBV27 to TRBJ2-5, with D perhaps TRBD2 (6 bases). This CDR3 has 14 residues. The germline CDR1 and CDR2 sequences are MNHEY and SMNVEV (reference sequence). The V and J ends lost 2 bases and 5 bases respectively, with 12 bases between them. CDR3 region: CASSLPGDWETQYF. CDR3 DNA: TGTGCCAGCAGTTTACCGGGGGATTGGGAGACCCAGTACTTC.

As to this clone: Distinct nucleotide sequences in the sample also encode this CDR3. This chain links TRBV7-2 with TRBJ2-4; D is unclear. Germline values: CDR1 SGHTA, CDR2 FQGNSA. Trimming cost V 0 bases and J 1 base, with 7 bases left between them. The CDR3 runs to 15 residues. CDR3 DNA: TGTGCCAGCAGCTTAGCGGCGGTCGCCAAAAACATTCAGTACTTC. Protein: CASSLAAVAKNIQYF.

The J gene is TRBJ2-1, the V gene TRBV7-3; 7 nucleotides agree with TRBD2. CDR1 SGHTA and CDR2 FQGTGA come from the germline V gene. V trimming: 5 bases; J trimming: 6 bases; junction bases outside the gene matches: 16. The CDR3 runs to 17 residues. CDR3 coding DNA: TGTGCCAGCAGCCCAAACGGGGAGGGTGCCCTTGGCAATGAGCAGTTCTTC. It encodes CASSPNGEGALGNEQFF.

This chain connects TRBV5-1 to TRBJ2-7; 8 bases line up with TRBD1. J gave up 5 bases and V 5 bases, and 9 bases lay outside the gene matches. From germline, CDR1 is SGHRS and CDR2 YFSETQ. There are 14 residues in the CDR3. CDR3 protein: CASRIQGTGDEQYF. The CDR3 region has the DNA TGCGCCAGCAGAATCCAGGGGACAGGCGACGAGCAGTACTTC.